This T cell receptor beta chain comes out of a study of early T cells in non-severe SARS-CoV-2 infection. Study-level background: The study sequenced bulk RNA from unsorted whole blood, with chains unpaired.

This clonotype was counted ten times or more. Its antigen is undetermined. The TCR library protocol was used to attach unique molecular identifiers. These identifiers were attached to individual cDNA molecules. TCRdb passed the 5' RACE reads through MiXCR, listing each CDR3 protein once. The data contain more than 55,000 distinct CDR3 sequences, roughly 13% of them singletons. Overall study findings and caveats: Matching with VDJdb favored anti-spike CD8 responses (missing private and CD4 specificities).

The TCR originated in an adult who was a healthcare worker with PCR-confirmed SARS-CoV-2 infection or an uninfected control (not recorded which). The sequenced material came from whole blood.

CDR3 in amino acids: CASSRGLADLAGDTQYF. The CDR3 DNA follows: TGTGCCAGCAGCCGAGGACTAGCGGACCTAGCGGGCGATACGCAGTATTTT. This sequence joins TRBV6-5 and TRBJ2-3; 10 bases are a match to TRBD2. This CDR3 has 17 residues. Trimming cost V 6 bases and J 6 bases; bases outside gene matches: 15. CDR1 and CDR2 (germline): MNHEY, SVGAGI.